This entry lists 31 T cell receptor beta chains sequenced from one sample in a study of T cell repertoires in cytomegalovirus infection. These receptors' antigens are unknown. MiXCR, run by TCRdb on the reads, gives a single entry per CDR3 protein. The sample yields about 350,000 distinct CDR3 sequences, roughly 34% seen once. The sample was cultured PBMCs, taken from culture after CMV antigen stimulation. The receptors originated from a human donor in good health (CMV status not recorded). Some clones in this sample may be carry-over from other donors' samples.

This clonotype has just a few counts. The CDR3 nucleotides are TGTGCCAGCAGCTTAGACGAGGGACTAGCGGGAGGGCGGGTGTACAATGAGCAGTTCTTC. Its protein is CASSLDEGLAGGRVYNEQFF. The chain has TRBV7-2 and TRBJ2-1; 16 positions match TRBD2. With 1 base clipped from V and 4 bases from J, the junction kept 10 bases outside the gene matches. The germline CDR1 and CDR2 sequences are SGHTA and FQGNSA. The CDR3 runs 20 residues.

In its sample, this clonotype was seen a few times. The rearrangement uses TRBV20-1 and TRBJ1-2; perhaps TRBD1 as D (6 bases). Between the trimmed V and J ends, which lost 5 bases and 4 bases, there was a span of 17 bases. The germline gives CDR1 DFQATT, CDR2 SNEGSKA (reference sequence). The CDR3 has 14 amino acids. The DNA for the CDR3 is TGCAGTGCTTCCCAAACAGGGAAGGCCTATGGCTACACCTTC. Translating it yields CSASQTGKAYGYTF.

The J gene is TRBJ2-3, the V gene TRBV11-3; D is perhaps TRBD1 (5 bases). The CDR3 loop spans 14 amino acids. V lost 4 bases to trimming and J lost 4 bases, with 12 bases between them. The germline V gene has CDR1 SGHNT and CDR2 YENEEA. CDR3 amino acids: CASSWGPLADTQYF. The CDR3 nucleotides read TGTGCCAGCAGCTGGGGCCCCCTCGCAGATACGCAGTATTTT.

This clonotype was picked up a small number of times. This sequence joins TRBV7-8 and TRBJ1-1; D gene ambiguous. From germline, CDR1 is SGHVS and CDR2 FQNEAQ. CDR3 size: 17 residues. The V end was cut by 5 bases, the J end by 0 bases, with 19 bases between. The DNA for the CDR3 is TGTGCCAGCAGCCGTTATAGGCCGCGGAGCATGAACACTGAAGCTTTCTTT. Translated, it gives CASSRYRPRSMNTEAFF.

The chain combines TRBV7-8 with TRBJ1-6; no firm D call. Trimming removed 1 base from V and 7 bases from J, with 11 bases in between. Germline V CDR1 and CDR2: SGHVS, FQNEAQ. There are 15 residues in the CDR3. The CDR3 DNA is TGTGCCAGCAGCTTAGGCCGGGTGGGAAATTCACCCCTCCACTTT. Translated, it gives CASSLGRVGNSPLHF.

This clonotype was counted only a few times. The gene calls are TRBV29-1 and TRBJ2-7; D is possibly TRBD1 (5 bases). Trimming took off 7 bases at V and 0 bases at J, with 13 bases between the two ends. The CDR3 is made up of 13 amino acids. The germline CDR1 and CDR2 sequences are SQVTM and ANQGSEA. The CDR3 here is CSGRPGNSYEQYF. CDR3 sequence (DNA): TGCAGCGGTCGCCCAGGGAACTCCTACGAGCAGTACTTC.

In this sample, this clonotype turned up a few times. J is TRBJ2-7 and V is TRBV6-5, with D perhaps given as TRBD1 or TRBD2 (6 bases each). With 7 bases removed from V and 3 bases from J, the gap between germline ends came to 25 bases. The length of the CDR3 is 17 residues. Germline lookup yields CDR1 MNHEY and CDR2 SVGAGI. The CDR3 here is CASMKLRGGSDFYEQYF. For the CDR3, the DNA is TGTGCCAGCATGAAACTCAGGGGAGGCAGCGACTTCTACGAGCAGTACTTC.

The table lists this clonotype with a count of one. The V call is TRBV7-8, the J call TRBJ2-1; possible D gene TRBD2, 6 bases. The V and J ends lost 5 bases and 4 bases respectively, with 12 bases between them. In germline, CDR1 is SGHVS, CDR2 FQNEAQ. CDR3 length: 14 residues. The CDR3 region is CASSTLRGYNEQFF. The CDR3, as DNA: TGTGCCAGCAGCACCCTCCGGGGGTACAATGAGCAGTTCTTC.

This clonotype appeared a few times. This rearrangement joins TRBV4-3 to TRBJ2-1; the D gene is possibly TRBD1 (6 bases). The germline V gene encodes CDR1 LGHNA and CDR2 YSLEER. V lost 4 bases and J 4 bases, leaving 17 bases between the germline ends. The CDR3 consists of 16 residues. CDR3 DNA: TGCGCCAGCAGCCCCCAAGGACGAGGGGGTTACAATGAGCAGTTCTTC. Translation gives CASSPQGRGGYNEQFF.

The table lists this clonotype with a few counts. The chain joins TRBV7-2 to TRBJ2-1; 11 bases fit TRBD2. The germline gives CDR1 SGHTA, CDR2 FQGNSA. There are 14 residues in the CDR3. Trimming cost V 5 bases and J 12 bases; bases outside gene matches: 9. In DNA, the CDR3 is TGTGCCAGCAGCCGTGGCCTAGCGGGAGGCTCGCAGTTCTTC. Its translation is CASSRGLAGGSQFF.

The chain couples TRBV20-1 to TRBJ2-4; D might be TRBD2 (6 bases). V was trimmed by 2 bases and J by 2 bases, leaving 10 bases between them. The V gene's germline CDR1 is DFQATT and CDR2 SNEGSKA (reference sequence). The CDR3 loop spans 14 amino acids. For the CDR3, the DNA is TGCAGTGCTAGACCGGAGGGGTCCAAAAACATTCAGTACTTC. Translating it yields CSARPEGSKNIQYF.

This clonotype was observed a handful of times. The chain uses TRBV10-3 and TRBJ1-2; unclear D gene. The CDR3 consists of 10 residues. Trimming left V 3 bases short and J 6 bases short, with 2 bases between. Germline V lookup: CDR1 ENHRY, CDR2 SYGVKD. This CDR3 reads CAISDNGYTF. CDR3 nucleotides: TGTGCCATCAGTGATAATGGCTACACCTTC.

This clonotype has a count of ten or more. The chain is built from TRBV7-6 and TRBJ2-3, with 8 bases that match TRBD1. The V gene end was trimmed by 5 bases and the J gene end by 5 bases; junction bases not matched to a gene: 9. This CDR3 has 15 residues. Germline-derived CDR1 and CDR2 are SGHVS and FNYEAQ. CDR3 bases: TGTGCCAGCAGCGCGGGACAGGTTGGGGAAGATACGCAGTATTTT. This gives the protein CASSAGQVGEDTQYF.

By frequency in the sample, this clonotype is medium-sized. The chain couples TRBV11-2 to TRBJ2-2; a weak D match, TRBD1 (5 bases). Trimming took 4 bases from V and 0 from J, leaving 21 bases between them. Germline V gene lookup returns CDR1 SGHAT and CDR2 FQNNGV. The CDR3 runs 19 residues. CDR3 sequence (DNA): TGTGCCAGCAGCTCACTAAGGGGTGCCTACGACGCGAACACCGGGGAGCTGTTTTTT. Translated, it gives CASSSLRGAYDANTGELFF.

This clonotype came up a few times. The gene calls are TRBV12-3 or TRBV12-4 and TRBJ2-1; 7 bases align to TRBD1. The CDR3 covers 14 residues. V lost 6 bases, J lost 8 bases, and 10 bases stayed unmatched. As DNA, the CDR3 is TGTGCCAGCAGACCAAACAGAGACAGGGATGAGCAGTTCTTC. Its protein is CASRPNRDRDEQFF.

V and J are TRBV20-1 and TRBJ1-4, with TRBD1 as a possible D gene (5 bases). Trimming took off 5 bases at V and 0 bases at J, with 10 bases between the two ends. This CDR3 is built from 14 residues. In germline, CDR1 is DFQATT, CDR2 SNEGSKA (reference sequence). The CDR3 is CSAPLTATNEKLFF. CDR3 DNA sequence: TGCAGTGCTCCACTGACAGCAACTAATGAAAAACTGTTTTTT.

The V and J genes are TRBV29-1 and TRBJ2-6, with a weak D call TRBD1 (5 bases). The CDR3 totals 18 residues. V shed 1 base and J shed 0 bases, with 16 bases lying between them. Germline V gene lookup returns CDR1 SQVTM and CDR2 ANQGSEA. CDR3 DNA sequence: TGCAGCGTTGAAGGGGGCAGAAAACCCAACTCTGGGGCCAACGTCCTGACTTTC. Translation: CSVEGGRKPNSGANVLTF.

This clonotype was detected a few times. The chain joins TRBV29-1 to TRBJ2-4, with D perhaps TRBD1 (5 bases). The V gene lost 4 bases and the J gene lost 7 bases, with 11 bases spanning the gap. Germline loops: CDR1 SQVTM, CDR2 ANQGSEA. The CDR3 length is 12 residues. CDR3 bases: TGCAGCGTTGTAAGGGGTGTGAACATTCAGTACTTC. This encodes CSVVRGVNIQYF.

A few counts support this clonotype. Written as DNA, the CDR3 is TGTGCCAGCAGCCGCGGGAGCTCCTACAATGAGCAGTTCTTC. Its translation: CASSRGSSYNEQFF. V usage is TRBV14 and J usage is TRBJ2-1, with 7 bases identical to TRBD2. This CDR3 is 14 amino acids long. The germline CDR1 and CDR2 sequences are SGHDN and FVKESK. The J segment lost 0 bases and the V segment lost 4 bases, leaving 0 bases of the junction unmatched.

V and J are TRBV7-9 and TRBJ2-7; D might be TRBD2 (5 bases). Germline V gene data show CDR1 as SEHNR and CDR2 as FQNEAQ (reference sequence). V was pared by 5 bases and J by 4 bases, with 18 bases between. The CDR3 is 15 residues long. The CDR3 nucleotides read TGTGCCAGCAGCCCATCGGCTGCGGGTTTTTACGAGCAGTACTTC. Protein sequence: CASSPSAAGFYEQYF.

This clonotype was picked up a small number of times. The chain links TRBV27 to TRBJ2-1; either TRBD1 or TRBD2 may fit D (5 bases each). Trimming took 5 bases from V and 10 from J, leaving 21 bases between them. Germline V CDR1 and CDR2: MNHEY, SMNVEV (reference sequence). This CDR3 region has 15 residues. The CDR3 spells CASSPPLGESKEQFF. The CDR3 DNA follows: TGTGCCAGCAGTCCACCCTTGGGGGAGTCAAAGGAGCAGTTCTTC.

The CDR3, as DNA: TGTGCCAGCATGAGGGGTCTCAATCAGCCCCAGCATTTT. Protein sequence: CASMRGLNQPQHF. The chain recombines TRBV12-3 or TRBV12-4 with TRBJ1-5; perhaps TRBD1 as D (5 bases). The CDR3 is 13 residues long. V gave up 7 bases and J gave up 3 bases, with 10 bases separating them.

This clonotype was seen a handful of times. V is TRBV7-9 and J is TRBJ2-1; D may match TRBD1 or TRBD2 (5 bases each). Germline V lookup: CDR1 SEHNR, CDR2 FQNEAQ (reference sequence). The CDR3 is 15 residues long. Trimming took off 5 bases at V and 0 bases at J, with 11 bases between the two ends. The DNA of the CDR3 is TGTGCCAGCAGCCGAGGGGATATCTCCTACAATGAGCAGTTCTTC. The encoded protein is CASSRGDISYNEQFF.

The rearrangement joins TRBV19 to TRBJ1-4, with 10 bases that match TRBD1. Germline CDR1 LNHDA, CDR2 SQIVND (reference sequence). V dropped 4 bases and J dropped 1; count of bases not matched to a gene: 3. The CDR3 spans 16 residues. The CDR3 coding sequence is TGTGCCAGTAGTACTGGACAGGGGGGAACTAATGAAAAACTGTTTTTT. Protein sequence: CASSTGQGGTNEKLFF.

The J gene is TRBJ1-4, the V gene TRBV28; 7 bases align to TRBD1. The germline V gene has CDR1 MDHEN and CDR2 SYDVKM. The CDR3 is 13 residues long. The J segment lost 7 bases and the V segment lost 4 bases, leaving 3 bases of the junction unmatched. The CDR3 reads CASSSGQIEKLFF. CDR3 nucleotides: TGTGCCAGCAGTTCGGGACAGATTGAAAAACTGTTTTTT.

Here the CDR3 reads CASSQTGQGNSPLHF. CDR3 bases: TGTGCCAGCAGCCAAACCGGACAAGGAAATTCACCCCTCCACTTT. This sequence joins TRBV14 and TRBJ1-6, with D perhaps TRBD1 (5 bases). Germline-derived CDR1 and CDR2 are SGHDN and FVKESK. The CDR3 is made up of 15 amino acids. V lost 2 bases and J lost 7, with 12 bases in between.

This clonotype was seen only a few times. This chain uses TRBV7-2 with TRBJ2-5; D perhaps matches TRBD2 (5 bases). The CDR3 length is 15 residues. CDR1 and CDR2 (germline): SGHTA, FQGNSA. The germline V and J ends were trimmed by 2 bases and 0 bases, with 10 bases remaining between them. The CDR3 DNA reads TGTGCCAGCAGCTTACGTGAGGGATACCAAGAGACCCAGTACTTC. This sequence encodes CASSLREGYQETQYF.

This clonotype was recorded a few times. The V and J genes are TRBV4-3 and TRBJ2-1; 9 nucleotides match TRBD1. Germline CDR1 reads LGHNA; CDR2 reads YSLEER. V lost 1 base and J lost 7; bases outside the gene matches: 5. The CDR3 loop spans 15 amino acids. The CDR3 nucleotides are TGCGCCAGCAGCCAAGTAGGACAGGGGAAGAATGAGCAGTTCTTC. Translated: CASSQVGQGKNEQFF.

This clonotype was seen many times. The chain has TRBV11-2 and TRBJ2-1; 9 nucleotides align to TRBD2. The trim removed 0 bases at V and 9 bases at J, leaving 15 bases unmatched. CDR1 and CDR2 (germline): SGHAT, FQNNGV. The length of the CDR3 is 18 residues. The DNA for the CDR3 is TGTGCCAGCAGCTTAGACGGGGCTAGCGGGATAAGTTTAGGTGAGCAGTTCTTC. It specifies CASSLDGASGISLGEQFF.

This clonotype was seen a handful of times. This sequence joins TRBV7-2 and TRBJ2-5; 10 positions agree with TRBD2. The V and J ends lost 2 bases and 0 bases, in that order; junction bases with no gene match: 15. The germline CDR1 and CDR2 sequences are SGHTA and FQGNSA. The CDR3 extends over 20 amino acids. The CDR3 DNA reads as TGTGCCAGCAGCTTATTCCCTCGGGCCAGCGGGAGGGGGTACCAAGAGACCCAGTACTTC. This encodes CASSLFPRASGRGYQETQYF.

The chain combines TRBV19 with TRBJ2-1; 8 nucleotides agree with TRBD2. Per the germline V gene, CDR1 is LNHDA and CDR2 is SQIVND (reference sequence). V shed 7 bases and J 4 bases; nucleotides not matched to a gene: 21. The CDR3 is 19 amino acids. The CDR3 DNA sequence: TGTGCCAGTACCAAATCGGGCCTAGCGGGCCTAAGACGTTACAATGAGCAGTTCTTC. Translating it yields CASTKSGLAGLRRYNEQFF.